The 32 T cell receptor beta chains below were found in one sample sequenced in a study of identical twins. TCRdb called the 5' RACE reads again in MiXCR, with one record for every CDR3 protein. Of 450,000 or so distinct CDR3 sequences in the sample, around 14% are singletons; the top ten hold approximately 0.52%. The data were also submitted as part of a second study, on yellow fever vaccine responses in identical twins.

Sequenced material: CD4+ T cells sorted from blood. Receptors were obtained from a woman aged 18 to 35 in good health.

The genes are TRBV28 and TRBJ2-7; TRBD1 agrees at 8 bases. Germline loops: CDR1 MDHEN, CDR2 SYDVKM. The CDR3 length is 15 residues. V trimming: 5 bases; J trimming: 5 bases; junction bases outside the gene matches: 11. For the CDR3, the DNA is TGTGCCAGCAGTCCCCGGACAGGGTTGGGCGACGAGCAGTACTTC. The encoded protein is CASSPRTGLGDEQYF.

In its sample, this clonotype was seen a few times. The V gene is TRBV7-8, the J gene TRBJ2-4; TRBD1 agrees at 7 bases. Germline V gene sequence: CDR1 SGHVS, CDR2 FQNEAQ. V lost 7 bases, J lost 9 bases, and 12 bases stayed unmatched. The CDR3 has 14 residues. The DNA for the CDR3 is TGTGCCAGCACCCTAATTGGGACAGTGGGCATTCAGTACTTC. This codes for CASTLIGTVGIQYF.

The rearrangement joins TRBV27 to TRBJ2-5; D is possibly TRBD2 (6 bases). Trimming shortened V by 2 bases and J by 5 bases, and 15 bases separated the two germline ends. This CDR3 comprises 15 residues. Germline loops: CDR1 MNHEY, CDR2 SMNVEV (reference sequence). The CDR3 is CASSLTIAVGETQYF. CDR3 DNA: TGTGCCAGCAGTTTAACGATAGCGGTGGGGGAGACCCAGTACTTC.

The V and J genes are TRBV6-2 or TRBV6-3 and TRBJ2-7, with TRBD2 matching 8 bases. Germline CDR1 reads MNHEY; CDR2 reads SVGEGT. This CDR3 has 12 residues. J was trimmed by 2 bases and V by 7 bases; bases with no gene match: 1. The CDR3 sequence: CASTGGTYEQYF. The CDR3 DNA reads TGTGCCAGCACGGGGGGGACCTACGAGCAGTACTTC.

This sequence joins TRBV7-3 and TRBJ2-1; 13 bases fit TRBD2. Trimming cost V 5 bases and J 6 bases; bases outside gene matches: 4. This CDR3 contains 15 residues. From germline, CDR1 is SGHTA and CDR2 FQGTGA. CDR3 in DNA: TGTGCCAGCAGCCTACTAGCGGGGGGGATCAATGAGCAGTTCTTC. It encodes CASSLLAGGINEQFF.

The chain has TRBV6-6 and TRBJ2-3; D ambiguous. Trimming pared 5 bases from V and 6 bases from J, leaving 9 bases between. Germline loops: CDR1 MNHNY, CDR2 SVGAGI (reference sequence). This CDR3 has 12 residues. CDR3 sequence reads: CASSPMEDTQYF. Written as DNA, the CDR3 is TGTGCCAGCAGTCCAATGGAGGATACGCAGTATTTT.

The chain carries TRBV14 and TRBJ2-7; 7 nucleotides line up with TRBD1. Trimming cost V 5 bases and J 0 bases; bases outside gene matches: 10. The CDR3 is made up of 16 amino acids. The germline V gene has CDR1 SGHDN and CDR2 FVKESK. The CDR3 DNA follows: TGTGCCAGCAGCTCCCGACAGGGTACCCTCTCCTACGAGCAGTACTTC. It translates to CASSSRQGTLSYEQYF.

The chain combines TRBV7-2 with TRBJ2-7; D gene unclear. V dropped 4 bases and J dropped 2 bases, with 9 bases sitting between them. CDR1 and CDR2 from the germline V gene are SGHTA and FQGNSA. The CDR3 is made up of 13 amino acids. This CDR3 reads CASSSLGTYEQYF. CDR3 DNA sequence: TGTGCCAGCAGCTCCCTGGGGACCTACGAGCAGTACTTC. Full variable domain (missing parts from reference TRBV7-2 and TRBJ2-7): GAGVSQSPSNKVTEKGKDVELRCDPISGHTALYWYRQSLGQGLEFLIYFQGNSAPDKSGLPSDRFSAERTGGSVSTLTIQRTQQEDSAVYLCASSSLGTYEQYFGPGTRLTVT.

The chain links TRBV18 to TRBJ2-4; D may be TRBD2 (5 bases). Trimming shortened V by 3 bases and J by 0 bases, and 15 bases separated the two germline ends. The CDR3 has 17 residues. Germline loops: CDR1 KGHSH, CDR2 LQKENI. CDR3 bases: TGTGCCAGCTCACCTGTCTCCCCGGGGTTAGCCAAAAACATTCAGTACTTC. Protein product: CASSPVSPGLAKNIQYF. The full variable domain, in which reference TRBV18 and TRBJ2-4 provide the parts outside the CDR3, is NAGVMQNPRHLVRRRGQEARLRCSPMKGHSHVYWYRQLPEEGLKFMVYLQKENIIDESGMPKERFSAEFPKEGPSILRIQQVVRGDSAAYFCASSPVSPGLAKNIQYFGAGTRLSVL.

The genes are TRBV6-2 or TRBV6-3 and TRBJ2-2; D is unclear. Germline loops: CDR1 MNHEY, CDR2 SVGEGT. V gave up 5 bases and J gave up 4 bases, with 29 bases separating them. The CDR3 spans 20 residues. This chain's CDR3 is CASSPEQAKSLWKGTGELFF. In DNA, the CDR3 is TGTGCCAGCAGTCCCGAGCAGGCTAAGTCCCTTTGGAAAGGCACCGGGGAGCTGTTTTTT.

V gene TRBV10-3 combines with J gene TRBJ2-3, with 9 bases identical to TRBD1. The germline V gene has CDR1 ENHRY and CDR2 SYGVKD. This CDR3 region has 16 residues. Trimming removed 8 bases from V and 2 bases from J; junction bases left unmatched: 11. The CDR3 loop reads CAIGGTGRGNTDTQYF. In DNA form, the CDR3 reads TGTGCCATCGGGGGGACAGGGAGGGGGAACACAGATACGCAGTATTTT.

Only a few counts were recorded for this clonotype. The chain uses TRBV5-1 and TRBJ2-5; 8 bases are shared with TRBD1. Looked up from germline, CDR1 is SGHRS and CDR2 is YFSETQ. This CDR3 has 15 amino acids. V gave up 0 bases and J gave up 5 bases; unmatched junction bases: 6. As DNA, the CDR3 is TGCGCCAGCAGCTTGGGACAGGGGAGGTTCGAGACCCAGTACTTC. Protein sequence: CASSLGQGRFETQYF.

This sequence joins TRBV4-1 and TRBJ2-7; D ambiguous. Per the germline V gene, CDR1 is MGHRA and CDR2 is YSYEKL. This CDR3 has 13 residues. Trimming cost V 3 bases and J 5 bases, with 11 bases left between them. CDR3 nucleotide sequence: TGCGCCAGCAGCCATCCCGGCCTGGACGAGCAGTACTTC. Translated, it gives CASSHPGLDEQYF.

The chain couples TRBV27 to TRBJ1-5; D is ambiguous. The V end lost 2 bases, the J end lost 6 bases, and 11 bases lay between the germline ends. Germline V gene lookup returns CDR1 MNHEY and CDR2 SMNVEV (reference sequence). This CDR3 has 14 residues. CDR3 sequence reads: CASSLDRVSQPQHF. The CDR3 nucleotides read TGTGCCAGCAGTTTAGATCGGGTTAGTCAGCCCCAGCATTTT.

This clonotype was observed many times. The CDR3 DNA reads as TGTGCCAGCAGTTTTATGGGAATTGTGGGGAATTCCTACGAGCAGTACTTC. As protein: CASSFMGIVGNSYEQYF. V gene TRBV12-3 or TRBV12-4 combines with J gene TRBJ2-7; D unresolved. V lost 3 bases to trimming and J lost 1 base, with 19 bases between them. CDR3 length: 17 residues.

This clonotype showed up many times. V usage is TRBV7-2 and J usage is TRBJ2-3; TRBD2 matches at 7 bases. Trimming at V came to 8 bases and at J to 4 bases, leaving 9 bases not matched to a gene. This CDR3 has 14 residues. Germline V gene data show CDR1 as SGHTA and CDR2 as FQGNSA. CDR3 in DNA: TGTGCCAGCGGTACCGGGGGGAAGGCAGATACGCAGTATTTT. Its translation is CASGTGGKADTQYF.

J is TRBJ2-7 and V is TRBV4-3, with a possible D match to TRBD1 (6 bases). This CDR3 comprises 14 residues. CDR1 is LGHNA, CDR2 YSLEER, per germline. V shed 1 base and J shed 7 bases, with 14 bases lying between them. The CDR3 coding sequence is TGCGCCAGCAGCCAAGCATCAGGGGTCGGTGAGCAGTACTTC. Its protein product is CASSQASGVGEQYF.

The table lists this clonotype with many counts. V and J are TRBV5-1 and TRBJ2-2, with D perhaps matching TRBD1 or TRBD2 (5 bases each). Trimming shortened V by 2 bases and J by 0 bases, and 11 bases separated the two germline ends. The germline CDR1 and CDR2 sequences are SGHRS and YFSETQ. The CDR3 totals 16 residues. In DNA, the CDR3 is TGCGCCAGCAGCTTATTAGGGACCACGAACACCGGGGAGCTGTTTTTT. Amino acid sequence: CASSLLGTTNTGELFF.

This clonotype was counted only a few times. The gene calls are TRBV5-1 and TRBJ2-1; perhaps TRBD1 as D (5 bases). The V and J ends lost 3 bases and 7 bases respectively, with 14 bases between them. The CDR3 spans 14 residues. Germline values: CDR1 SGHRS, CDR2 YFSETQ. The CDR3 nucleotides are TGCGCCAGCAGCTCGACCCTTGGACAAAATGAGCAGTTCTTC. It codes for CASSSTLGQNEQFF.

This clonotype has only a few counts. The rearrangement uses TRBV27 and TRBJ1-5; no clear D gene. CDR1 is MNHEY and CDR2 is SMNVEV in the germline V gene (reference sequence). The CDR3 is made up of 12 amino acids. Trimming took 8 bases from V and 7 from J, leaving 12 bases between them. The CDR3 nucleotides read TGTGCCAGCGGAAGTGGACGGCAGCCCCAGCATTTT. Translating it yields CASGSGRQPQHF.

This chain uses TRBV27 with TRBJ2-7; TRBD1 is a possible D gene (6 bases). The CDR3 extends over 13 amino acids. V was cut by 5 bases and J by 9 bases, with 17 bases left in between. The germline V gene encodes CDR1 MNHEY and CDR2 SMNVEV (reference sequence). For the CDR3, the DNA is TGTGCCAGCAGTCCGATACAGGGTTTCGGGCAGTACTTC. Protein sequence: CASSPIQGFGQYF.

The chain uses TRBV20-1 and TRBJ2-3, with D uncertain. V was cut by 0 bases and J by 1 base, with 8 bases left in between. Germline V gene sequence: CDR1 DFQATT, CDR2 SNEGSKA (reference sequence). The CDR3 length is 14 residues. CDR3 sequence: CSARDVARTDTQYF. The CDR3 coding sequence is TGCAGTGCTAGAGATGTCGCACGCACAGATACGCAGTATTTT.

This clonotype has just a few counts. The CDR3 DNA reads as TGTGCCAGCAGCCCCGGGACAGGGGGCGCACCCCTCCACTTT. It translates to CASSPGTGGAPLHF. The rearrangement uses TRBV7-9 and TRBJ1-6, with 12 bases that match TRBD1. The V segment lost 5 bases and the J segment 11 bases; nucleotides outside the gene matches: 4. Looked up from germline, CDR1 is SEHNR and CDR2 is FQNEAQ (reference sequence). The CDR3 covers 14 residues.

The chain carries TRBV7-9 and TRBJ1-5, with D tentatively TRBD1 (5 bases). Between the trimmed V and J ends, which lost 6 bases and 1 base, there was a span of 10 bases. CDR1 is SEHNR, CDR2 FQNEAQ, per germline (reference sequence). This CDR3 spans 14 amino acids. CDR3 in DNA: TGTGCCAGCAGTTTCGGGACGAGCAATCAGCCCCAGCATTTT. This translates into CASSFGTSNQPQHF.

There are a few counts of this clonotype. This chain connects TRBV4-3 to TRBJ2-3, with 7 bases identical to TRBD2. The germline gives CDR1 LGHNA, CDR2 YSLEER. After removal of 8 bases from V and 5 bases from J, the junction contained 7 bases not matched to a gene. This CDR3 has 13 residues. As DNA, the CDR3 is TGCGCCAGCGGCGGGACTAACCGAGATACGCAGTATTTT. Translation: CASGGTNRDTQYF.

In its sample, this clonotype was seen a few times. The chain joins TRBV3-1 to TRBJ1-2, with a possible D match to TRBD1 (5 bases). The CDR3 is made up of 17 amino acids. Germline V gene sequence: CDR1 LGHDT, CDR2 YNNKEL (reference sequence). Trimming removed 8 bases from V and 8 bases from J, with 30 bases in between. The CDR3 DNA follows: TGTGCCAGCGGGACTAGCGCGGGCTCCCGGACATCTTGGGGCTACACCTTC. The encoded protein is CASGTSAGSRTSWGYTF.

The J gene is TRBJ1-3, the V gene TRBV6-2 or TRBV6-3; D is unclear. Germline CDR1 is MNHEY and CDR2 is SVGEGT. V was cut by 2 bases and J by 2 bases, with 13 bases left in between. This CDR3 spans 16 amino acids. The CDR3 spells CASSYVRSYTGNTIYF. The CDR3 DNA follows: TGTGCCAGCAGTTACGTCCGGAGTTATACTGGAAACACCATATATTTT.

CDR3 nucleotides: TGCAGTGCTAGAGATCAAAGGAGAGGGACAGATACGCAGTATTTT. It yields the protein CSARDQRRGTDTQYF. The chain has TRBV20-1 and TRBJ2-3; a weak D match, TRBD2 (5 bases). Trimming pared 0 bases from V and 3 bases from J, leaving 13 bases between. This CDR3 has 15 residues. Per the germline V gene, CDR1 is DFQATT and CDR2 is SNEGSKA (reference sequence).

The CDR3 nucleotides read TGTGCCAGCAGCTTAGAAGCGGGTACCTACGAGCAGTACTTC. As protein: CASSLEAGTYEQYF. The chain recombines TRBV7-8 with TRBJ2-7, with D tentatively TRBD2 (6 bases). Trimming pared 1 base from V and 2 bases from J, leaving 9 bases between. In germline, CDR1 is SGHVS, CDR2 FQNEAQ. This CDR3 has 14 residues.

The chain is built from TRBV6-2 or TRBV6-3 and TRBJ1-2; D ambiguous. Between the trimmed V and J ends, which lost 2 bases and 10 bases, there was a span of 17 bases. The CDR3 consists of 14 residues. Looked up from germline, CDR1 is MNHEY and CDR2 is SVGEGT. Here the CDR3 DNA reads TGTGCCAGCAGTTACAGCACGGCCCGCCGCTTCTACACCTTC. Its protein product is CASSYSTARRFYTF.

A few counts support this clonotype. J is TRBJ1-2 and V is TRBV5-6; no definite D call. Germline loops: CDR1 SGHDT, CDR2 YYEEEE. The V end was cut by 2 bases, the J end by 1 base, with 18 bases between. The CDR3 is 17 residues long. This chain's CDR3 is CASSLSLPDFFNYGYTF. The DNA of the CDR3 is TGTGCCAGCAGCTTATCCCTCCCGGACTTTTTTAACTATGGCTACACCTTC. Using reference TRBV5-6 and TRBJ1-2 for the parts outside the CDR3, the full variable domain is DAGVTQSPTHLIKTRGQQVTLRCSPKSGHDTVSWYQQALGQGPQFIFQYYEEEERQRGNFPDRFSGHQFPNYSSELNVNALLLGDSALYLCASSLSLPDFFNYGYTFGSGTRLTVV.

In the case of this clonotype: With a much larger clone just one base away, this may be a read error. J is TRBJ2-5 and V is TRBV9; 9 nucleotides align to TRBD2. This CDR3 region has 15 residues. Germline V CDR1 and CDR2: SGDLS, YYNGEE. The CDR3 protein is CDSSVVSGGQETQYF. The DNA of the CDR3 is TGTGACAGCAGCGTAGTTAGCGGGGGCCAAGAGACCCAGTACTTC. Supplemented by reference TRBV9 and TRBJ2-5, the full variable domain reads DSGVTQTPKHLITATGQRVTLRCSPRSGDLSVYWYQQSLDQGLQFLIQYYNGEERAKGNILERFSAQQFPDLHSELNLSSLELGDSALYFCDSSVVSGGQETQYFGPGTRLLVL.